This T cell receptor beta chain comes out of a study of T cells in Graves' hyperthyroidism and ophthalmopathy. Findings and caveats of the study: Model-based prediction identified ophthalmopathy a median 6.5 months prior to its onset.

Germline CDR1 LGHDT, CDR2 YNNKEL (reference sequence). The ends lost 5 bases at V and 3 bases at J; junction bases unmatched: 7. The CDR3 extends over 16 amino acids. RNA transcripts gave rise to amplified TCR beta CDR3 regions. Carried out on the TCR CDR3, a first-round RT-PCR used the HTBI primer set. TCRdb itself ran the multiplex PCR reads through MiXCR, one entry per CDR3 protein. The sample gives 540,000 or so distinct CDR3 sequences, around 16% of which show up once; 6.5% to 8% is in the top ten. Exclusion criteria comprised uncontrolled infection, other autoimmune disease, pregnancy or lactation. Each diagnosis drew on symptoms, thyroxine, TRAb, thyroid ultrasound and orbital computed tomography findings. This clonotype has at least ten counts. Its antigen is unidentified.

The source of this sequence is a woman in her 30s with Graves' hyperthyroidism. The chain has TRBV3-1 and TRBJ2-7, with 13 positions matching TRBD2. The specimen was blood. CDR3 coding DNA: TGTGCCAGCAGCTTCACTAGCGGGAGGGCCGACTACGAGCAGTACTTC. This gives the protein CASSFTSGRADYEQYF.